This T cell receptor beta chain was found in a study of CD8+ T cells in alopecia areata. Study overall: Treated patients were given oral tofacitinib, which was dosed at 5 to 10 mg twice daily. Tofacitinib lasted 6 to 18 months, then 6 months off drug. Overall study findings and caveats: Whereas mice showed it more clearly, TCR sharing across patients was murkier, possibly because of HLA. An increase in clonality over normal scalp was evident in lesional scalp, especially alopecia totalis/universalis.

Trimming shortened V by 3 bases and J by 8 bases, and 10 bases separated the two germline ends. CDR3 length: 11 amino acids. CDR1 is SQVTM and CDR2 is ANQGSEA in the germline V gene. A note on this clone: Its antigen remains unidentified.

Extracted from the samples, RNA was reverse transcribed into cDNA to serve as the sequencing template. TCRdb's copy holds only in-frame clones and misses some; the assay was immunoSEQ multiplex PCR. Among about 180,000 clones listed, 63% were seen once. The source is a human donor with alopecia areata. Here the sequenced sample was CD4+ T cells sorted from blood, taken at week 0. This rearrangement joins TRBV29-1 to TRBJ1-1; D gene unclear. CDR3 bases: TGCAGCGTTGATAAGGGTTCAGAAGCTTTCTTT. This encodes CSVDKGSEAFF.